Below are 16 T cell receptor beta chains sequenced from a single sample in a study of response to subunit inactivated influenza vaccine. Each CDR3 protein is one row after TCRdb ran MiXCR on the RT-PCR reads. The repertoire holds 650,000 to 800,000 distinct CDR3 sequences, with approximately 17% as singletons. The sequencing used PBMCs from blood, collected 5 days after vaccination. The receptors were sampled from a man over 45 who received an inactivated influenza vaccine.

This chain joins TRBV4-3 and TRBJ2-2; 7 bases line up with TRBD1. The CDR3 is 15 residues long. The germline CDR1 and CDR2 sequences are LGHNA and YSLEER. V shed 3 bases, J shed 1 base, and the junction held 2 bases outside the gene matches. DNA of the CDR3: TGCGCCAGCAGCCATGGACAGGTGAACACCGGGGAGCTGTTTTTT. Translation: CASSHGQVNTGELFF.

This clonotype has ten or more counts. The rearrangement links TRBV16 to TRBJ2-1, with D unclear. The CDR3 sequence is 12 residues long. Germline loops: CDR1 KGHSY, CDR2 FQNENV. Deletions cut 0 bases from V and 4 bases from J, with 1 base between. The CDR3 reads CASSQSYNEQFF. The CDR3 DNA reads TGTGCCAGCAGCCAATCGTACAATGAGCAGTTCTTC.

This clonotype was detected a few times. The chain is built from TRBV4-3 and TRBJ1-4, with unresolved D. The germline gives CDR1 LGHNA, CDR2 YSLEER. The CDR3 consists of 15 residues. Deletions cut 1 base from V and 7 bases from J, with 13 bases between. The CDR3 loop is CASSQGYPGPEKLFF. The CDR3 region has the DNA TGCGCCAGCAGCCAAGGGTATCCGGGCCCTGAAAAACTGTTTTTT.

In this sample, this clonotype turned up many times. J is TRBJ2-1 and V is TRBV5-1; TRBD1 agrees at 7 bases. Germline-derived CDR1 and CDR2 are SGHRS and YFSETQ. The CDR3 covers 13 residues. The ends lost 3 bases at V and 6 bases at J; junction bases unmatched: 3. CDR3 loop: CASSWDSGNEQFF. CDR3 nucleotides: TGCGCCAGCAGCTGGGACAGCGGCAATGAGCAGTTCTTC.

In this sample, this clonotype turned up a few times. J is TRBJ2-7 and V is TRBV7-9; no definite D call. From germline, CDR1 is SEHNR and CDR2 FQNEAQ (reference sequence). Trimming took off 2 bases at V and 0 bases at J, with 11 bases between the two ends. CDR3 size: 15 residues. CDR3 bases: TGTGCCAGCAGCTTATTGTATGGCACCTCCTACGAGCAGTACTTC. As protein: CASSLLYGTSYEQYF.

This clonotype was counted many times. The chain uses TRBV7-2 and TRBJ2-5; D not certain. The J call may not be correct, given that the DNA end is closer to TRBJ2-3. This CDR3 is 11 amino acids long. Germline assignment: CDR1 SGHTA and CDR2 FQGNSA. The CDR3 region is CASSSLGTQYF. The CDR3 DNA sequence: TGTGCCAGCAGCTCCCTGGGAACGCAGTATTTT.

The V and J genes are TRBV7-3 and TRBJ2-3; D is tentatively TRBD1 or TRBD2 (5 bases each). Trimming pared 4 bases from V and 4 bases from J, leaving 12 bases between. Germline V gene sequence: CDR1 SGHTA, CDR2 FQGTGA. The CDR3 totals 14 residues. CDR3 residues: CASSWWGSSDTQYF. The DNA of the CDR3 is TGTGCCAGCAGCTGGTGGGGGAGCTCAGATACGCAGTATTTT.

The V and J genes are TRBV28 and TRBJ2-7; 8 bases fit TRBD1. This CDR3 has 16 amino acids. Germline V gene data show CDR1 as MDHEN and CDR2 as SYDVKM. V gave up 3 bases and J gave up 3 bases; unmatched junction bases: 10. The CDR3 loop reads CASSFHMGQEGYEQYF. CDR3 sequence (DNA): TGTGCCAGCAGTTTCCATATGGGACAGGAAGGCTACGAGCAGTACTTC.

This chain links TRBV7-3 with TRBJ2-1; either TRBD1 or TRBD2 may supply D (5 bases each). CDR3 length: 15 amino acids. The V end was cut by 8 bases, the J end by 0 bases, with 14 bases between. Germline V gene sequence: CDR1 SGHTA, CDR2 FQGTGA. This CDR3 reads CASLPTGGSYNEQFF. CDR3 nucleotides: TGTGCCAGCCTACCCACAGGAGGCTCCTACAATGAGCAGTTCTTC.

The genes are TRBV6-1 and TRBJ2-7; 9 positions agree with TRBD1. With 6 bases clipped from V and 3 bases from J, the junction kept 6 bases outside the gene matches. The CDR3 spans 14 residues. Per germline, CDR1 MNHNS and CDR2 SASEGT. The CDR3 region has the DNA TGTGCCAGCAGGGAACCGGGACAGGGCTACGAGCAGTACTTC. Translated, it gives CASREPGQGYEQYF.

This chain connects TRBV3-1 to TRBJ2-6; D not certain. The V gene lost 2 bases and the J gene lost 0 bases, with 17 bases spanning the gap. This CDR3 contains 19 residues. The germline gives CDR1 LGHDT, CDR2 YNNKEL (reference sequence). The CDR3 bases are TGTGCCAGCAGCCAATACGTTCAATTAATTCGCTCTGGGGCCAACGTCCTGACTTTC. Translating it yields CASSQYVQLIRSGANVLTF.

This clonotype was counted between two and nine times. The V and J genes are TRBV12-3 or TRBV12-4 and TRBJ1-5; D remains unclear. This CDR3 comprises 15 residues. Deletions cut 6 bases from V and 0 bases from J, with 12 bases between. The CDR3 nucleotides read TGTGCCAGCAGCCACCGACCTTATAGCAATCAGCCCCAGCATTTT. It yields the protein CASSHRPYSNQPQHF.

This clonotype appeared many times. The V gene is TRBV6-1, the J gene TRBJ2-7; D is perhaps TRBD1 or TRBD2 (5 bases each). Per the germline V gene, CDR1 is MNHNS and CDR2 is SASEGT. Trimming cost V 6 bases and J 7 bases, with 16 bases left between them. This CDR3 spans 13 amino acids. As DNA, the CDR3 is TGTGCCAGCAGCTCCGATTGGGGGACGGAGCAGTACTTC. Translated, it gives CASSSDWGTEQYF.

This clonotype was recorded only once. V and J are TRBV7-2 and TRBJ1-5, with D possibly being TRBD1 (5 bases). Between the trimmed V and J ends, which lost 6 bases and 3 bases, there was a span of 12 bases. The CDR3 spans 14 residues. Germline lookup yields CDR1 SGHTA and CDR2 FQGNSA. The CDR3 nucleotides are TGTGCCAGCAGAGTTACAGGTCCCAATCAGCCCCAGCATTTT. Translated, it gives CASRVTGPNQPQHF.

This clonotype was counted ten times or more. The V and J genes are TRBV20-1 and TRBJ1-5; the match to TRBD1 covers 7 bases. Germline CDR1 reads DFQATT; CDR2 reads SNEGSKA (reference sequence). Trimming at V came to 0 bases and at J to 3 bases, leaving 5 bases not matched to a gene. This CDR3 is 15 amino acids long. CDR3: CSARDRDRYNQPQHF. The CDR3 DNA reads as TGCAGTGCTAGAGATCGGGACAGATACAATCAGCCCCAGCATTTT.

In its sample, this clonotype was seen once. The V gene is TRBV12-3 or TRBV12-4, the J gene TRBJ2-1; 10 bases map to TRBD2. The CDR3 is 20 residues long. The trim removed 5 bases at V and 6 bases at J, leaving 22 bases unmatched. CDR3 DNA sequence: TGTGCCAGCAGTCCCCTCGGATTAGCGGGGGGACATCCCCCTCCCAATGAGCAGTTCTTC. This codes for CASSPLGLAGGHPPPNEQFF.